This record looks at one T cell receptor (beta chain) sequence and its context. The authors' processing: Estimated nucleated cell counts came from reference gene primer amplification. Profiling relied on immunoSEQ multiplex PCR, and the TCRdb table lists in-frame clones only, not all of them. V and J calls and clone size are given by that table; D and trimming were obtained from the DNA. The table has 200,000 to 250,000 clones, about 89% seen once. The data derive from a study of blood T cell repertoires in COVID-19. The wider study: Samples representing acute and convalescent COVID-19 were sourced from the United States, Italy and Spain. PBMCs, B-cell-depleted T cells, or T cells provided the cDNA or gDNA that made up the material.

This CDR3 is 16 amino acids long. Trimming at V came to 0 bases and at J to 8 bases, leaving 6 bases not matched to a gene. Germline V gene data show CDR1 as SGHAT and CDR2 as FQNNGV. Sequenced: peripheral blood. The chain couples TRBV11-2 to TRBJ2-1, with TRBD2 identical over 11 bases. The clonotype comes from a woman aged 55-69 years who had recovered from COVID-19. The CDR3: CASSLDLSGGGHEQFF. In nucleotides, the CDR3 is TGTGCCAGCAGCTTAGATCTTAGCGGGGGGGGCCATGAGCAGTTCTTC.